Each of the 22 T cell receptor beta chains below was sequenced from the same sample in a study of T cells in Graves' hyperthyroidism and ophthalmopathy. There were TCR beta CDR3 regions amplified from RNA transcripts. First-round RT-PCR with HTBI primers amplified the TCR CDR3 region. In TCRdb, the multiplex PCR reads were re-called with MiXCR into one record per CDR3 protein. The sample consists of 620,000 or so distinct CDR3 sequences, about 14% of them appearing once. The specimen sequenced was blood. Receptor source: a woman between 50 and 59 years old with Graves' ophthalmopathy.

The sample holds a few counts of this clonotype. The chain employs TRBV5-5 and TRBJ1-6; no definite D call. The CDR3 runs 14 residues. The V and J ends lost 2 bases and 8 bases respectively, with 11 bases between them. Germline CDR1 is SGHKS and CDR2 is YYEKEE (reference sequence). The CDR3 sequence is CASSFGEYYSPLHF. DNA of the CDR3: TGTGCCAGCAGCTTCGGTGAATATTATTCACCCCTCCACTTT. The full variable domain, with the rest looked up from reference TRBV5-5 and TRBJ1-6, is DAGVTQSPTHLIKTRGQQVTLRCSPISGHKSVSWYQQVLGQGPQFIFQYYEKEERGRGNFPDRFSARQFPNYSSELNVNALLLGDSALYLCASSFGEYYSPLHFGNGTRLTVT.

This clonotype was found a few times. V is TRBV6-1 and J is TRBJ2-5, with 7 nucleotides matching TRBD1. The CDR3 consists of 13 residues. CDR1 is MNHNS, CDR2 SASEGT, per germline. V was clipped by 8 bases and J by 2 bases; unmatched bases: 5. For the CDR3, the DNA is TGTGCCAGCGTAGCAGGGGGTCAAGAGACCCAGTACTTC. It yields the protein CASVAGGQETQYF.

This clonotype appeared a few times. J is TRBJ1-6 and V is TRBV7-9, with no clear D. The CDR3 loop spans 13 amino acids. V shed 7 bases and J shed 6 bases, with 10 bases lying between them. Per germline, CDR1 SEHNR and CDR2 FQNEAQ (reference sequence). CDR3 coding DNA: TGTGCCAGCAACCCCCGCGGTAATTCACCCCTCCACTTT. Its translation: CASNPRGNSPLHF.

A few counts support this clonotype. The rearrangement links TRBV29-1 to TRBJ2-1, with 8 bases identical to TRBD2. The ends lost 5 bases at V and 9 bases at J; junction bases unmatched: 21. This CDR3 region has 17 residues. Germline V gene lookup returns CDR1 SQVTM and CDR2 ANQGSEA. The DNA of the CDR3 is TGCAGCGTTTTATCCGGGAGGGCCTCTTACGTTAAGGGTGAGCAGTTCTTC. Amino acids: CSVLSGRASYVKGEQFF.

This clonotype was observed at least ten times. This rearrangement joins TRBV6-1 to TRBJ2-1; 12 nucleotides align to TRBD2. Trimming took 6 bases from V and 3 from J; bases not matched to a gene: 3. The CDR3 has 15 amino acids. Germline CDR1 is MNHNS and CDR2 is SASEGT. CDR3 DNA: TGTGCCAGCAGGAGACTAGCGGGAGTCTACAATGAGCAGTTCTTC. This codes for CASRRLAGVYNEQFF.

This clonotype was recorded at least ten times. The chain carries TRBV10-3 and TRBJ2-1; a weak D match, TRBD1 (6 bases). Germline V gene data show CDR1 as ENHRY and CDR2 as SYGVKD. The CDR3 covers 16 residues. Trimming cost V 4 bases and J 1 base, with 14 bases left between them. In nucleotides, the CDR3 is TGTGCCATCAGTGGGATGGGGGCGACTTCCTACAATGAGCAGTTCTTC. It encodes CAISGMGATSYNEQFF.

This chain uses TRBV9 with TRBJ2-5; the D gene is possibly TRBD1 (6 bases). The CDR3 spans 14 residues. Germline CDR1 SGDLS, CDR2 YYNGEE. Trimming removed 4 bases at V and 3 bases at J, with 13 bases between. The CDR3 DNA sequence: TGTGCCAGCAGCCCCTACCGGGACAAAGAGACCCAGTACTTC. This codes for CASSPYRDKETQYF.

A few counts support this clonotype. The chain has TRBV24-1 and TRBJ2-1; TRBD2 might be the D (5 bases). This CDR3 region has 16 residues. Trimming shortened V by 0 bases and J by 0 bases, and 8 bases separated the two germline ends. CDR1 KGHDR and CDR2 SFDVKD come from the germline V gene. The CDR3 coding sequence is TGTGCCACCAGTGATTTGCCGGGGTTCTCCTACAATGAGCAGTTCTTC. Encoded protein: CATSDLPGFSYNEQFF.

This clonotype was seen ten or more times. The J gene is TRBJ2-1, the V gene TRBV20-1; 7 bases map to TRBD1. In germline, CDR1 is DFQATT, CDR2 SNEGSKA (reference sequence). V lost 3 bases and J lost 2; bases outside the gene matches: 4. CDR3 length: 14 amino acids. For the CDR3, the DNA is TGCAGTGCTAGTGTACAGGGGCCCTACAATGAGCAGTTCTTC. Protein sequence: CSASVQGPYNEQFF.

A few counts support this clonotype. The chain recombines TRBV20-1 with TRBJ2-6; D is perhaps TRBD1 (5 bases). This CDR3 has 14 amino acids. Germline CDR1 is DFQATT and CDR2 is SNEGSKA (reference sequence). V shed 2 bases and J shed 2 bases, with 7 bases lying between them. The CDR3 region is CSARTRAGANVLTF. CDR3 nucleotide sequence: TGCAGTGCTAGAACCAGGGCTGGGGCCAACGTCCTGACTTTC.

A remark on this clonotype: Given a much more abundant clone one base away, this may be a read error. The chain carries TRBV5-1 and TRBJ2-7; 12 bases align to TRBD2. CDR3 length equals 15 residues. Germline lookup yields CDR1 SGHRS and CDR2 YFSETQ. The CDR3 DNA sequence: TGCGCCAGCAACTTGTCTAGCGGGAGGGCCTATGAGCAGTACTTC. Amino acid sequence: CASNLSSGRAYEQYF.

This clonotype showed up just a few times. This CDR3 is CASLHRGTGELFF. CDR3 sequence (DNA): TGTGCCAGCCTTCACCGCGGCACCGGGGAGCTGTTTTTT. The chain employs TRBV6-1 and TRBJ2-2; no firm D call. This CDR3 has 13 residues. V was trimmed by 8 bases and J by 4 bases, leaving 11 bases between them. Looked up from germline, CDR1 is MNHNS and CDR2 is SASEGT.

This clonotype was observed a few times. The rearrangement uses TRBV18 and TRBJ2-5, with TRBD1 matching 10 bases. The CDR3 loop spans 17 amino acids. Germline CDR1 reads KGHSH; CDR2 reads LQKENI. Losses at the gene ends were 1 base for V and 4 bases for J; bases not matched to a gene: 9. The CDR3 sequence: CASSPLHRDRGRETQYF. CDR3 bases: TGTGCCAGCTCACCACTACACCGGGACAGGGGACGAGAGACCCAGTACTTC.

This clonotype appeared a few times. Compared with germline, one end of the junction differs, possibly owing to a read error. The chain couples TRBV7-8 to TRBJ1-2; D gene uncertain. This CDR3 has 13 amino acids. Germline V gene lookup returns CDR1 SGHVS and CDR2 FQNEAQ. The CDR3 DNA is TGTGCCAGCGGCTTTCCAACCCCTGGGGGCTACACCTTC. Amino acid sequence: CASGFPTPGGYTF.

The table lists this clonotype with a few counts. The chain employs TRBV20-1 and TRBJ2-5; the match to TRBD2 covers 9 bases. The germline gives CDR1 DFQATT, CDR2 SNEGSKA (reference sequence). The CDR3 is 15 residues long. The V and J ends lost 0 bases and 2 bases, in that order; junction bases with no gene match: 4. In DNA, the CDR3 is TGCAGTGCTAGAGACGGACTAGCGAGACAAGAGACCCAGTACTTC. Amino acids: CSARDGLARQETQYF.

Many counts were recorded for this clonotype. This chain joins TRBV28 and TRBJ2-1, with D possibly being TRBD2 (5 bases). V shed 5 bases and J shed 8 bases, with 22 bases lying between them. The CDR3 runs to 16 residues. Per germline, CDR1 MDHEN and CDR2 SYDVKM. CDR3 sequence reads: CASSPVFGVNADEQFF. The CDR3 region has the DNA TGTGCCAGCAGTCCCGTCTTCGGGGTTAATGCAGATGAGCAGTTCTTC.

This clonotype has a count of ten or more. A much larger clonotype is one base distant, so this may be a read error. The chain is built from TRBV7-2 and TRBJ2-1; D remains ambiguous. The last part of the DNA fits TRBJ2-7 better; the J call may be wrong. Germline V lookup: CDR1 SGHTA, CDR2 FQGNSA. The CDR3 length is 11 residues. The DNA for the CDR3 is TGTGCCAGCAGCTCCTACAACGAGCAGTACTTC. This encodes CASSSYNEQYF.

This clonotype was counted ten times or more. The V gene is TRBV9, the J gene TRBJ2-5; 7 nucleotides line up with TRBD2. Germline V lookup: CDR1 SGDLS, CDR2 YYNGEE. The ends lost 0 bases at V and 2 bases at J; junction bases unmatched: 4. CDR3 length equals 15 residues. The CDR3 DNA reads TGTGCCAGCAGCGTAGTGGCTAGCGGACAAGAGACCCAGTACTTC. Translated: CASSVVASGQETQYF.

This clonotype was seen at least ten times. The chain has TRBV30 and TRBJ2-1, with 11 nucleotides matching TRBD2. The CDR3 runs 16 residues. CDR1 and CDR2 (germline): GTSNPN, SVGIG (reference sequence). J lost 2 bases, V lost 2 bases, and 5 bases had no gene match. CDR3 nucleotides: TGTGCCTGGAGTCTTTTAGCGGGAGGGCCCTACAATGAGCAGTTCTTC. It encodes CAWSLLAGGPYNEQFF.

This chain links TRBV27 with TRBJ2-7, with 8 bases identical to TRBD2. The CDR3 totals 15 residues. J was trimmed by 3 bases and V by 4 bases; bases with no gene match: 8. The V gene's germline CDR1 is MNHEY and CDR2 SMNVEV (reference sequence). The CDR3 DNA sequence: TGTGCCAGCAGTTCTCGGAGCGGGAGCCACTACGAGCAGTACTTC. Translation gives CASSSRSGSHYEQYF.

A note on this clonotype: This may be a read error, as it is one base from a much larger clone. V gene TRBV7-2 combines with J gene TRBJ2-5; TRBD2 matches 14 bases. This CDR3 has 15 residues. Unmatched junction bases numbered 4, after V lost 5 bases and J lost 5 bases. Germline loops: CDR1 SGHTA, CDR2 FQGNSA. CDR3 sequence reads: CASSRGTSGSETQYF. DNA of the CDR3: TGTGCCAGCAGCCGGGGGACTAGCGGGAGTGAGACCCAGTACTTC.

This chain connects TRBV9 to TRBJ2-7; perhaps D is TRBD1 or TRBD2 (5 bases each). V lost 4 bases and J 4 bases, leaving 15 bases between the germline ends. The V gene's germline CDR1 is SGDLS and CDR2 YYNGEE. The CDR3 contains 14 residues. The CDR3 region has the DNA TGTGCCAGCAGCCCCGGGACGGTCCAGTACGAGCAGTACTTC. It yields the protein CASSPGTVQYEQYF.